This T cell receptor (beta chain) was sequenced for a study of vaccination and CD4 T cells after COVID-19. About the study: Overlapping peptides of the spike proteins of SARS-CoV-2, HCoV-NL63, HCoV-OC43 and HCoV-229E were used for cell stimulation.

This clonotype occurred a few times. Its antigen is currently unknown. Specified treatment: roughly ten-day PBMC culture with coronavirus spike peptide pools or control peptides (ViraFEST assay). From the unexposed donor, CD4+ T cells were collected ahead of the COVID-19 pandemic (2011-2018). This CDR3 comprises 15 residues. Trimming pared 7 bases from V and 1 base from J, leaving 16 bases between. Germline values: CDR1 MDHEN, CDR2 SYDVKM. Cultured CD4+ T-cell DNA underwent Oncomine TCR Beta short-read sequencing. Genomic DNA extraction was carried out from cultured CD4+ T cells. TCRdb reprocessed the PCR reads with MiXCR, giving one entry per CDR3 protein. The table shows 4,500 to 5,500 distinct CDR3 sequences, with roughly 60% occurring only once.

V usage is TRBV28 and J usage is TRBJ1-1; D may be TRBD1 (5 bases). Specimen: CD4+ T cells from blood, cultured in vitro. This sequence originates from a human donor in good health. CDR3 region: CASKVVGGSNTEAFF. The CDR3 DNA is TGTGCCAGCAAGGTCGTCGGGGGATCGAACACTGAAGCTTTCTTT. Together with reference TRBV28 and TRBJ1-1, the CDR3 gives the full variable domain: DVKVTQSSRYLVKRTGEKVFLECVQDMDHENMFWYRQDPGLGLRLIYFSYDVKMKEKGDIPEGYSVSREKKERFSLILESASTNQTSMYLCASKVVGGSNTEAFFGQGTRLTVV.